A selection of T cell receptor beta chains follows, all from one sample in a study of radiotherapy plus CTLA-4 blockade in lung cancer. Profiling relied on immunoSEQ multiplex PCR, and the TCRdb table lists in-frame clones only, not all of them. The table includes some 43,000 clones, 82% detected once. This material consisted of peripheral blood, taken from a patient treated with radiotherapy plus ipilimumab. The receptors were gathered from a human donor with non-small cell lung cancer who had stable disease on radiotherapy plus ipilimumab. The CDR3 runs from the conserved cysteine through the conserved F or W. D genes are given only for firm matches. Size is stated for part of the rows, as once, few or many counts, or as a class when the clone is expanded.

d_gene: .
v_gene: TRBV6-1
j_gene: TRBJ1-2
abundance: .
CDR3nt: TGTGCCAGCAAATCCTCCAGGGGCTATGGCTACACCTTC
CDR3aa: CASKSSRGYGYTF

d_gene: .
v_gene: TRBV4-1
j_gene: TRBJ1-1
abundance: .
CDR3nt: TGCGCCAGCAGCCGAGGGGGACGCACTGAAGCTTTCTTT
CDR3aa: CASSRGGRTEAFF

d_gene: .
v_gene: TRBV13
j_gene: TRBJ2-3
abundance: .
CDR3nt: TGTGCCAGCAGCTCCGTACTAGAGTACAGACCAGATACGCAGTATTTT
CDR3aa: CASSSVLEYRPDTQYF

d_gene: TRBD1
v_gene: TRBV4-3
j_gene: TRBJ2-7
abundance: .
CDR3nt: TGCGCCAGCAGCCAAGAAACAGGGGGCCGGCGGTCCTACGAGCAGTACTTC
CDR3aa: CASSQETGGRRSYEQYF

d_gene: .
v_gene: TRBV30
j_gene: TRBJ2-7
abundance: once
CDR3nt: TGTGCCTGGTTACAGACAGGCGCCTACGAGCAGTACTTC
CDR3aa: CAWLQTGAYEQYF

d_gene: .
v_gene: TRBV7-2
j_gene: TRBJ1-1
abundance: .
CDR3nt: TGTGCCAGCAGCTTAGGGGCAGGGCCACCGAGAGGCACTGAAGCTTTCTTT
CDR3aa: CASSLGAGPPRGTEAFF

d_gene: TRBD2
v_gene: TRBV27
j_gene: TRBJ2-7
abundance: .
CDR3nt: TGTGCCAGCAGTCTCGGGACTAGCGGGATAGAGCAGTACTTC
CDR3aa: CASSLGTSGIEQYF

d_gene: .
v_gene: TRBV5-1
j_gene: TRBJ2-2
abundance: .
CDR3nt: TGCGCCAGCAGCTTGGTGCAGGGCACCGGGGAGCTGTTTTTT
CDR3aa: CASSLVQGTGELFF

d_gene: TRBD1
v_gene: TRBV9
j_gene: TRBJ2-7
abundance: .
CDR3nt: TGTGCCAGCAGCGGGGGACAGAGGGGCTACGAGCAGTACTTC
CDR3aa: CASSGGQRGYEQYF

d_gene: .
v_gene: TRBV21-1
j_gene: TRBJ1-5
abundance: .
CDR3nt: TGTGCCAGCAGCCGACAGGGGACGCGATCGGTCTATCAGCCCCAGCATTTT
CDR3aa: CASSRQGTRSVYQPQHF

d_gene: .
v_gene: TRBV28
j_gene: TRBJ1-1
abundance: once
CDR3nt: TGTGCCAGCAGTCCCGCAGGGGCAAGGCGAAAGAACACTGAAGCTTTCTTT
CDR3aa: CASSPAGARRKNTEAFF

d_gene: .
v_gene: TRBV28
j_gene: TRBJ2-7
abundance: .
CDR3nt: TGTGCCAGCAGTTCGGAGACAGGAGCCCGCGAGCAGTACTTC
CDR3aa: CASSSETGAREQYF

d_gene: TRBD2
v_gene: TRBV7-2
j_gene: TRBJ2-5
abundance: .
CDR3nt: TGTGCCAGCATCCATCACTCCGGAACTAGCGTCCAAGAGACCCAGTACTTC
CDR3aa: CASIHHSGTSVQETQYF

d_gene: .
v_gene: TRBV18
j_gene: TRBJ2-7
abundance: .
CDR3nt: TGTGCCAGCTCACAAGAGGGCTACGAGCAGTACTTC
CDR3aa: CASSQEGYEQYF

d_gene: TRBD2
v_gene: TRBV10-3
j_gene: TRBJ2-7
abundance: .
CDR3nt: TGTGCCATCAGTGGACTACCAGGACTAGGATCGTGGGAGCAGTACTTC
CDR3aa: CAISGLPGLGSWEQYF

d_gene: .
v_gene: TRBV13
j_gene: TRBJ2-7
abundance: .
CDR3nt: TGTGCCAGCAGCTTATTTAGAGGGCGCGAGCAGTACTTC
CDR3aa: CASSLFRGREQYF

d_gene: .
v_gene: TRBV5-6
j_gene: TRBJ1-4
abundance: .
CDR3nt: TGTGCCAGCAGCTTGGACAGGTACCATGAAAAACTGTTTTTT
CDR3aa: CASSLDRYHEKLFF

d_gene: .
v_gene: TRBV5-4
j_gene: TRBJ1-1
abundance: few
CDR3nt: TGTGCCAGCAGCCGGGGGGGTTGGACTGAAGCTTTCTTT
CDR3aa: CASSRGGWTEAFF

d_gene: TRBD1
v_gene: TRBV23-1
j_gene: TRBJ2-5
abundance: once
CDR3nt: TGCGCCAGCAGTCAGGACCGGGACAGAGGGATCATAGAGACCCAGTACTTC
CDR3aa: CASSQDRDRGIIETQYF

d_gene: TRBD2
v_gene: TRBV5-6
j_gene: TRBJ2-1
abundance: .
CDR3nt: TGTGCCAGCAGCTTTAGTAGCGGGTACTACAATGAGCAGTTCTTC
CDR3aa: CASSFSSGYYNEQFF

d_gene: .
v_gene: TRBV19
j_gene: TRBJ2-7
abundance: .
CDR3nt: TGTGCCAGTATGGGAACAGGGCCTAGGTTCGAGCAGTACTTC
CDR3aa: CASMGTGPRFEQYF

d_gene: .
v_gene: TRBV2
j_gene: TRBJ1-1
abundance: .
CDR3nt: TGTGCCAGCAGTGAAGGGGGCAACACTGAAGCTTTCTTT
CDR3aa: CASSEGGNTEAFF

d_gene: .
v_gene: TRBV6-5
j_gene: TRBJ2-5
abundance: .
CDR3nt: TGTGCCAGCAGTTACCTAGGACAGTTCGGAGGAGAGACCCAGTACTTC
CDR3aa: CASSYLGQFGGETQYF

d_gene: .
v_gene: TRBV2
j_gene: TRBJ2-7
abundance: .
CDR3nt: TGTGCCAGCAGTGAGAGAGGGCGGGGCGAGCAGTACTTC
CDR3aa: CASSERGRGEQYF

d_gene: TRBD2
v_gene: TRBV7-2
j_gene: TRBJ2-3
abundance: .
CDR3nt: TGTGCCAGCAGCAAGAGAGCGGGAGGCTCGTCGCAGTATTTT
CDR3aa: CASSKRAGGSSQYF

d_gene: .
v_gene: TRBV20-1
j_gene: TRBJ1-2
abundance: .
CDR3nt: TGCAGTGCCCAGTCTAACTATGGCTACACCTTC
CDR3aa: CSAQSNYGYTF

d_gene: TRBD2
v_gene: TRBV9
j_gene: TRBJ2-6
abundance: .
CDR3nt: TGTGCCAGCAGCCTGACTAGCGGCTCTGGGGCCAACGTCCTGACTTTC
CDR3aa: CASSLTSGSGANVLTF

d_gene: TRBD1
v_gene: TRBV5-8
j_gene: TRBJ2-1
abundance: few
CDR3nt: TGTGCCAGCAGCTTGACCCGGGACAGAGCCCGGTTCTTC
CDR3aa: CASSLTRDRARFF

d_gene: .
v_gene: TRBV5-4
j_gene: TRBJ1-2
abundance: .
CDR3nt: TGTGCCAGCAGCTTCTCAGGGCTGGGCGGCTACACCTTC
CDR3aa: CASSFSGLGGYTF

d_gene: .
v_gene: TRBV7-9
j_gene: TRBJ2-7
abundance: .
CDR3nt: TGTGCCAGCAGCCCCGACAGCGCCCATTACGAGCAGTACTTC
CDR3aa: CASSPDSAHYEQYF

d_gene: TRBD2
v_gene: TRBV15
j_gene: TRBJ2-3
abundance: .
CDR3nt: TGTGCCACCACTAGCGGGGGGGGAGATACGCAGTATTTT
CDR3aa: CATTSGGGDTQYF

d_gene: TRBD2
v_gene: TRBV27
j_gene: TRBJ2-2
abundance: .
CDR3nt: TGTGCCAGCAGTTCGGGACTAGGGAGAACCGGGGAGCTGTTTTTT
CDR3aa: CASSSGLGRTGELFF

d_gene: .
v_gene: TRBV28
j_gene: TRBJ2-1
abundance: .
CDR3nt: TGTGCCACCGATCGGTACAATGAGCAGTTCTTC
CDR3aa: CATDRYNEQFF

d_gene: .
v_gene: TRBV18
j_gene: TRBJ1-2
abundance: .
CDR3nt: TGTGCCAGCTCACCTACAGGTGCGAACTATGGCTACACCTTC
CDR3aa: CASSPTGANYGYTF

d_gene: .
v_gene: TRBV27
j_gene: TRBJ1-1
abundance: .
CDR3nt: TGTGCCAGCAGTTTAATAGGGTGGGACATTAAGACCACTGAAGCTTTCTTT
CDR3aa: CASSLIGWDIKTTEAFF

d_gene: TRBD2
v_gene: TRBV6-5
j_gene: TRBJ2-1
abundance: .
CDR3nt: TGTGCCAGCAATTTTCTAGCGGGAGGTGGTGATGAGCAGTTCTTC
CDR3aa: CASNFLAGGGDEQFF

d_gene: TRBD1
v_gene: TRBV10-3
j_gene: TRBJ2-7
abundance: few
CDR3nt: TGTGCCATCAGTAGTAAACCGGGACAGTCCAGCTCCTACGAGCAGTACTTC
CDR3aa: CAISSKPGQSSSYEQYF

d_gene: .
v_gene: TRBV10-2
j_gene: TRBJ2-7
abundance: .
CDR3nt: TGCGCCAGCAGTGAATACGACAGCACATCCTACTACGAGCAGTACTTC
CDR3aa: CASSEYDSTSYYEQYF

d_gene: TRBD1
v_gene: TRBV6-5
j_gene: TRBJ2-7
abundance: .
CDR3nt: TGTGCCAGCAGTTCCGGGACAGGGTACTACGAGCAGTACTTC
CDR3aa: CASSSGTGYYEQYF

d_gene: TRBD2
v_gene: TRBV7-3
j_gene: TRBJ2-3
abundance: .
CDR3nt: TGTGCCAGCAGCCCGACCGGGACTAGCGGTGCAGATACGCAGTATTTT
CDR3aa: CASSPTGTSGADTQYF

d_gene: TRBD2
v_gene: TRBV6-6
j_gene: TRBJ2-7
abundance: .
CDR3nt: TGTGCCAGCAGCCTGACTAGCGGGATCTACGAGCAGTACTTC
CDR3aa: CASSLTSGIYEQYF

d_gene: TRBD1
v_gene: TRBV11-1
j_gene: TRBJ1-6
abundance: .
CDR3nt: TGTGCCAGCAGAACGGACAGGGGAAATTCACCCCTCCACTTT
CDR3aa: CASRTDRGNSPLHF

d_gene: TRBD1
v_gene: TRBV28
j_gene: TRBJ2-7
abundance: .
CDR3nt: TGTGCCAGCACCCCGGACAGGGACCCCTCCGAGCAGTACTTC
CDR3aa: CASTPDRDPSEQYF

d_gene: .
v_gene: TRBV30
j_gene: TRBJ2-7
abundance: .
CDR3nt: TGTGCCTGGGTGAGAGGAGCTGGGTACGAGCAGTACTTC
CDR3aa: CAWVRGAGYEQYF

d_gene: TRBD2
v_gene: TRBV6-6
j_gene: TRBJ2-1
abundance: .
CDR3nt: TGTGCCAGCTCGAAGCGGGAGGGCTACAATGAGCAGTTCTTC
CDR3aa: CASSKREGYNEQFF

d_gene: TRBD2
v_gene: TRBV7-2
j_gene: TRBJ2-3
abundance: .
CDR3nt: TGTGCCAGCAGTTTTCTAGCGGGCAGCACAGATACGCAGTATTTT
CDR3aa: CASSFLAGSTDTQYF